This T cell receptor (beta chain) comes out of a study of control samples from healthy donors and cancer patients (dated by TCRdb to the early 2020s). Comments on this clone: Its specific antigen is unknown. No much larger clone is present one base from it, and per-base qualities are unavailable.

Clipping removes 2 bases from V and 7 bases from J, with 2 as the unmatched junction base count. The germline V gene (reference sequence) provides CDR1 MNHEY and CDR2 SMNVEV. Including the terminal cysteine and phenylalanine, the CDR3 comprises 15 residues. Only CDR3 DNA is held: 45 bases, read in frame from base 1. To prepare the library, the immunoSEQ multiplex PCR assay was applied. TCRdb provides this immuneACCESS table in a form limited to in-frame rearrangements. Some clones are lacking; in checked studies, under half of them reflect an unresolved V gene, and why the rest are absent is not known. The sample table lists around 150,000 clones, under 96% of them with a count of one. The ten largest clones take up around 0.92% of the sample.

The receptor was isolated from a woman in her thirties in good health. The sequence links TRBV27 to TRBJ2-2; TRBD2 agrees with 12 junctional bases. Specimen: blood. At the DNA level, the sequence is TGTGCCAGCAGTTTACTAGCGGGAGGGGGCGGGGAGCTGTTTTTT. The encoded protein is CASSLLAGGGGELFF.